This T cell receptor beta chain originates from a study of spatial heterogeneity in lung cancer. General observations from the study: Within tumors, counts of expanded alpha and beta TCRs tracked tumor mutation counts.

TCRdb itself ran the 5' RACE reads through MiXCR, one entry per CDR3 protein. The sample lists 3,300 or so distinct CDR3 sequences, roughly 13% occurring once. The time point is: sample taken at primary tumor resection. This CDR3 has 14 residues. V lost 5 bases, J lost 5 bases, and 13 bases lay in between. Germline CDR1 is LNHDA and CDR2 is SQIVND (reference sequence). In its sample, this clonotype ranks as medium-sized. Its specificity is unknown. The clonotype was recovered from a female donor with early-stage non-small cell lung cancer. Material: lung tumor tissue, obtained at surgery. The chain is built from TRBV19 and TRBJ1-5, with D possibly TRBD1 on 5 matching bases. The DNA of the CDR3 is TGTGCCAGTAGTCCGAGGGACCGAGATCAGCCCCAGCATTTT. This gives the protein CASSPRDRDQPQHF.